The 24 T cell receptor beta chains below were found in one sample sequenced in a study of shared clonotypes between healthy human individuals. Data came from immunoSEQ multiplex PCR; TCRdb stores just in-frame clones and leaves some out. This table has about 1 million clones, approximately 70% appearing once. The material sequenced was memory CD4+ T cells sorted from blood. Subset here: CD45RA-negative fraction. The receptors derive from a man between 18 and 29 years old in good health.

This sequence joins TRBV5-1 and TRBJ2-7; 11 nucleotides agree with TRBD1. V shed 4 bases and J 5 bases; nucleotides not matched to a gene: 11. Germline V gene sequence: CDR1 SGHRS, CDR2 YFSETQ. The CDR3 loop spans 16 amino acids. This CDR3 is CASSLLRTGGIHEQYF. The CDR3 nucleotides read TGCGCCAGCAGCCTGTTAAGGACAGGGGGCATCCACGAGCAGTACTTC.

The CDR3 sequence is CASSPLGGSDTQYF. The CDR3 nucleotides are TGTGCCAGCTCACCGCTGGGAGGATCAGATACGCAGTATTTT. This chain joins TRBV18 and TRBJ2-3; possibly TRBD2 for D (6 bases). Germline CDR1 is KGHSH and CDR2 is LQKENI. CDR3 size: 14 residues. V gave up 3 bases and J gave up 4 bases, with 11 bases separating them.

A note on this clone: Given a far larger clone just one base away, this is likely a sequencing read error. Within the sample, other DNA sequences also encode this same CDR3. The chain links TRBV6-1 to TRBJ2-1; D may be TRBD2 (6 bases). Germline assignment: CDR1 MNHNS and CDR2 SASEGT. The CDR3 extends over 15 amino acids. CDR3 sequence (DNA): TGTGCCAGCACCGAGTGGGGGGAGGTATACAATGAACAGTTCTTC. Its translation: CASTEWGEVYNEQFF.

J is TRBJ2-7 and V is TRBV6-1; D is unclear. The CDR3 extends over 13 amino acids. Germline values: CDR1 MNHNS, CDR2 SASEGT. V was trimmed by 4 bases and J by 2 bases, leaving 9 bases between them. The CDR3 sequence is CASSVVGAYEQYF. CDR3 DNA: TGTGCCAGCAGTGTAGTCGGAGCCTACGAGCAGTACTTC.

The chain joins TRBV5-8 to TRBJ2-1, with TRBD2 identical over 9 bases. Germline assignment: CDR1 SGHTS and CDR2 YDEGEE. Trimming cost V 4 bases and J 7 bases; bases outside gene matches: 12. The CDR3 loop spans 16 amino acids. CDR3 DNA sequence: TGTGCCAGCAGCCCCCTCCGTAGCGGGGGAGAGAATGAGCAGTTCTTC. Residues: CASSPLRSGGENEQFF.

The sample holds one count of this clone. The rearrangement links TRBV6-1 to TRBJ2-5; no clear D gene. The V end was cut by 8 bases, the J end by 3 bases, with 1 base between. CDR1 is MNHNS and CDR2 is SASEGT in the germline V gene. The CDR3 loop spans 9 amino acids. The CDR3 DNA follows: TGTGCCAGCGAAGAGACCCAGTACTTC. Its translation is CASEETQYF.

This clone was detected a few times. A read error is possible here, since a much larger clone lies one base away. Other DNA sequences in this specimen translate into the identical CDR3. The CDR3 here is CASSPDRGGNQPQHF. The CDR3, as DNA: TGTGCCAGCTCACCAGACAGGGGTGGCAATCAGCCCCAGCATTTT. V usage is TRBV18 and J usage is TRBJ1-5, with TRBD1 identical over 8 bases. The CDR3 consists of 15 residues. V was clipped by 2 bases and J by 2 bases; unmatched bases: 2. Looked up from germline, CDR1 is KGHSH and CDR2 is LQKENI.

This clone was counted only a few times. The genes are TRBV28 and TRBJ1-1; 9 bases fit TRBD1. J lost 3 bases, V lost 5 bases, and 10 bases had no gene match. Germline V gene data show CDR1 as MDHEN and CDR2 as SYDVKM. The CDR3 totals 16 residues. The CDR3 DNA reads TGTGCCAGCAGTCTCTCACAGGGGGCTGCGGACACTGAAGCTTTCTTT. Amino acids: CASSLSQGAADTEAFF.

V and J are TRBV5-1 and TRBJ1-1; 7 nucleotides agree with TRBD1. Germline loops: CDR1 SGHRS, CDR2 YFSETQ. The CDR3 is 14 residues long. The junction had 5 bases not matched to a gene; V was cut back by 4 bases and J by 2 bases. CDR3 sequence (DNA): TGCGCCAGCAGCCAGGGACAGCCTAACACTGAAGCTTTCTTT. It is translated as CASSQGQPNTEAFF.

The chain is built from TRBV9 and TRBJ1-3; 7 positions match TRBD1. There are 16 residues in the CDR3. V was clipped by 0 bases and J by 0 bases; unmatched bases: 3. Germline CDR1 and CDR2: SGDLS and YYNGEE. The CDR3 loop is CASSVDPGGSGNTIYF. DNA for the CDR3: TGTGCCAGCAGCGTAGATCCAGGGGGCTCTGGAAACACCATATATTTT.

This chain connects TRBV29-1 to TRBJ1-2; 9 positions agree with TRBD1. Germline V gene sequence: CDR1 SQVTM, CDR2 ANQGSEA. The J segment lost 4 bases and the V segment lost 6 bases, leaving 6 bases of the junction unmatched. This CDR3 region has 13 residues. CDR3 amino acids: CSVPGQGIYGYTF. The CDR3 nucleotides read TGCAGCGTCCCGGGACAGGGCATCTATGGCTACACCTTC. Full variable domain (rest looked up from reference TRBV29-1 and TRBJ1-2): SAVISQKPSRDICQRGTSLTIQCQVDSQVTMMFWYRQQPGQSLTLIATANQGSEATYESGFVIDKFPISRPNLTFSTLTVSNMSPEDSSIYLCSVPGQGIYGYTFGSGTRLTVV.

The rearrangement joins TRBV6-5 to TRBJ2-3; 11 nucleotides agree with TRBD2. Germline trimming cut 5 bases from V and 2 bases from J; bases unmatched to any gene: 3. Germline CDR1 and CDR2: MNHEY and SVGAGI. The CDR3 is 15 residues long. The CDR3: CASSLLAGDTDTQYF. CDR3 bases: TGTGCCAGCAGTCTACTAGCGGGGGACACAGATACGCAGTATTTT.

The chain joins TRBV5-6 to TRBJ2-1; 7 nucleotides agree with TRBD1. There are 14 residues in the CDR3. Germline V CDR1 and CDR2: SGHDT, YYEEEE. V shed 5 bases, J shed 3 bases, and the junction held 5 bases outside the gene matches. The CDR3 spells CASSEGTVYNEQFF. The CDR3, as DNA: TGTGCCAGCAGTGAGGGGACAGTCTACAATGAGCAGTTCTTC.

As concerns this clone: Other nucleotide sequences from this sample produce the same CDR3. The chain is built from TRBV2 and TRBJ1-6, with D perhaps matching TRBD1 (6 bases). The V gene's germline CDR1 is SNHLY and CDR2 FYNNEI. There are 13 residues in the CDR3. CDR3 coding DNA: TGTGCTAGCGGGCCACAGGGAGGTCCACCCCTCCACTTT. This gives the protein CASGPQGGPPLHF.

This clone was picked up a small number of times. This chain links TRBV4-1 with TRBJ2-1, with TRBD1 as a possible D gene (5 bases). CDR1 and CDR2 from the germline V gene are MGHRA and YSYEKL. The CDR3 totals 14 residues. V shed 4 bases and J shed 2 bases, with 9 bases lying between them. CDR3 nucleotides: TGCGCCAGCAGCCCTGGACAAGCCTACAATGAGCAGTTCTTC. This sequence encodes CASSPGQAYNEQFF.

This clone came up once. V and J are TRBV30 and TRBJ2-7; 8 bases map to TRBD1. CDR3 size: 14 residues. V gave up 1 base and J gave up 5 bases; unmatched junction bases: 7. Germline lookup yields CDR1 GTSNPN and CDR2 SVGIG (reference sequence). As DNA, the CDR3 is TGTGCCTGGAGTGGAAGGACAGGGTACAACGAGCAGTACTTC. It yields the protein CAWSGRTGYNEQYF.

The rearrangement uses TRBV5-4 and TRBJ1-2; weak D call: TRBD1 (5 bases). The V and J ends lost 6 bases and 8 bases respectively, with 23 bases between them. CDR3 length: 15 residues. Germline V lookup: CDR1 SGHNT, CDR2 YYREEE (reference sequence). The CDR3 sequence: CASTYRWGDVGGYTF. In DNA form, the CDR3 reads TGTGCCAGCACCTATAGGTGGGGGGATGTCGGCGGCTACACCTTC.

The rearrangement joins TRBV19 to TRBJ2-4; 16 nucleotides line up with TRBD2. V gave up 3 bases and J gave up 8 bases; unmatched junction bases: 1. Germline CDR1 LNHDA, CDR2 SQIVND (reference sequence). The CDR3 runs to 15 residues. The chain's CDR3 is CASSMGLAGGDIQYF. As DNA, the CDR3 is TGTGCCAGTAGTATGGGACTAGCGGGAGGGGACATTCAGTACTTC.

CDR3 sequence reads: CASGRDPTDTQYF. The CDR3 DNA reads as TGTGCCAGCGGTAGGGACCCAACAGATACGCAGTATTTT. This chain joins TRBV7-8 and TRBJ2-3; the D call may be TRBD1 or TRBD2 (5 bases each). V was shortened by 8 bases and J by 3 bases, with 12 bases between the two germline ends. The germline gives CDR1 SGHVS, CDR2 FQNEAQ. This CDR3 has 13 residues.

CDR3 protein: CASSLARTSGYNEQFF. The CDR3 DNA reads TGCGCCAGCAGCTTGGCCCGGACTAGCGGTTACAATGAGCAGTTCTTC. This chain joins TRBV5-1 and TRBJ2-1, with 10 bases matching TRBD2. V shed 0 bases and J 4 bases; nucleotides not matched to a gene: 4. The CDR3 runs 16 residues. Germline CDR1 is SGHRS and CDR2 is YFSETQ.

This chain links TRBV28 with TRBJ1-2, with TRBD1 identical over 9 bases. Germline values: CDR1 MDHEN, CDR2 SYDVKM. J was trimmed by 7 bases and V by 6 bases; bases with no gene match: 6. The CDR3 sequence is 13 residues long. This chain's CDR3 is CASSKGQGTGYTF. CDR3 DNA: TGTGCCAGCAGCAAAGGACAGGGGACTGGCTACACCTTC.

The CDR3 DNA reads TGCGCCAGCAAGGCCGCCCCCGGGGAGCTGTTTTTT. Protein product: CASKAAPGELFF. The chain joins TRBV5-1 to TRBJ2-2; D call uncertain. Trimming cost V 6 bases and J 6 bases, with 9 bases left between them. The CDR3 extends over 12 amino acids. Germline V lookup: CDR1 SGHRS, CDR2 YFSETQ.

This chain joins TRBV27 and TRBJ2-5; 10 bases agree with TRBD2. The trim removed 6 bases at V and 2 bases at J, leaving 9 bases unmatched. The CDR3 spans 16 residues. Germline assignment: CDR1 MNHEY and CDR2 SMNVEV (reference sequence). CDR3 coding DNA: TGTGCCAGCAGGATAGCGGGGGGCCAGGGGCAAGAGACCCAGTACTTC. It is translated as CASRIAGGQGQETQYF.

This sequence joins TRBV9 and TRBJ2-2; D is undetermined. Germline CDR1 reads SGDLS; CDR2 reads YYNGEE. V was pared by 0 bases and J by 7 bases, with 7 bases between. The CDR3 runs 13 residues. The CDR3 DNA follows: TGTGCCAGCAGCGTAGGGGTAAGCGGGGAGCTGTTTTTT. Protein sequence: CASSVGVSGELFF.